A single sample gave rise to the 10 T cell receptor beta chains below, sequenced in a study of T-cell memory formation after mild COVID-19. TCRdb processed the 5' RACE reads anew with MiXCR; each CDR3 protein has one entry. Of about 440,000 distinct CDR3 sequences in the sample, 20% were seen once. The source material was PBMCs or a T cell subset sorted from them (not recorded which). The receptors come from an adult woman who had mild COVID-19 (a few samples of this study predate the infection). Cell type and time point are not known.

A few counts support this clonotype. The gene calls are TRBV5-6 and TRBJ2-2; 7 positions agree with TRBD1. CDR3 length: 15 amino acids. J lost 4 bases, V lost 3 bases, and 6 bases had no gene match. Per germline, CDR1 SGHDT and CDR2 YYEEEE. DNA of the CDR3: TGTGCCAGCAGCTACACAGGGGTGAGCACCGGGGAGCTGTTTTTT. Translating it yields CASSYTGVSTGELFF. Full variable domain (outside the CDR3, taken from reference TRBV5-6 and TRBJ2-2): DAGVTQSPTHLIKTRGQQVTLRCSPKSGHDTVSWYQQALGQGPQFIFQYYEEEERQRGNFPDRFSGHQFPNYSSELNVNALLLGDSALYLCASSYTGVSTGELFFGEGSRLTVL.

This clonotype was counted a few times. J is TRBJ1-5 and V is TRBV6-2 or TRBV6-3, with D possibly TRBD1 on 5 matching bases. This CDR3 comprises 14 residues. Germline V gene data show CDR1 as MNHEY and CDR2 as SVGEGT. The V end was cut by 5 bases, the J end by 7 bases, with 15 bases between. The CDR3 sequence: CASSKGTFVQPQHF. As DNA, the CDR3 is TGTGCCAGCAGTAAAGGGACGTTTGTACAGCCCCAGCATTTT.

This sequence joins TRBV7-6 and TRBJ2-5; no firm D call. Trimming removed 1 base from V and 3 bases from J, with 6 bases in between. CDR1 is SGHVS, CDR2 FNYEAQ, per germline. The CDR3 covers 13 residues. In DNA, the CDR3 is TGTGCCAGCAGCTTAGGAATCAAAGAGACCCAGTACTTC. It translates to CASSLGIKETQYF.

There are a few counts of this clonotype. The chain combines TRBV29-1 with TRBJ2-7; 8 bases align to TRBD1. The CDR3 has 13 residues. V was clipped by 4 bases and J by 6 bases; unmatched bases: 8. Per germline, CDR1 SQVTM and CDR2 ANQGSEA. CDR3 loop: CSVVEDRVVEQYF. The CDR3 DNA reads TGCAGCGTTGTTGAGGACAGGGTCGTCGAGCAGTACTTC.

V is TRBV5-1 and J is TRBJ1-1; D perhaps matches TRBD1 (5 bases). This CDR3 has 14 amino acids. The V end lost 0 bases, the J end lost 5 bases, and 11 bases lay between the germline ends. Germline-derived CDR1 and CDR2 are SGHRS and YFSETQ. The CDR3 region is CASSLDPGRTEAFF. CDR3 nucleotides: TGCGCCAGCAGCTTGGATCCGGGGCGGACTGAAGCTTTCTTT.

This chain connects TRBV25-1 to TRBJ1-1, with D possibly matching TRBD1 (5 bases). There are 13 residues in the CDR3. With 7 bases removed from V and 3 bases from J, the gap between germline ends came to 12 bases. Germline CDR1 MGHDK, CDR2 SYGVNS. The CDR3 region is CASKDNIYTEAFF. CDR3 DNA sequence: TGTGCCAGCAAGGACAACATTTACACTGAAGCTTTCTTT.

There are a few counts of this clonotype. The V call is TRBV9, the J call TRBJ2-1; D is perhaps TRBD2 (6 bases). The CDR3 has 14 residues. The germline V gene encodes CDR1 SGDLS and CDR2 YYNGEE. Trimming left V 3 bases short and J 8 bases short, with 15 bases between. The CDR3 reads CASSGRAFFDEQFF. DNA for the CDR3: TGTGCCAGCAGCGGGAGGGCCTTCTTCGATGAGCAGTTCTTC.

The J gene is TRBJ2-5, the V gene TRBV24-1; perhaps TRBD1 as D (6 bases). Germline V gene data show CDR1 as KGHDR and CDR2 as SFDVKD. CDR3 size: 17 residues. V was shortened by 5 bases and J by 1 base, with 19 bases between the two germline ends. The CDR3 coding sequence is TGTGCCACCAGTGCCGCACCGGGACACAGAGCCCAAGAGACCCAGTACTTC. Protein sequence: CATSAAPGHRAQETQYF.

This clonotype was found a few times. The V gene is TRBV7-9, the J gene TRBJ1-1; a weak D match, TRBD1 (5 bases). The CDR3 runs 15 residues. CDR1 is SEHNR and CDR2 is FQNEAQ in the germline V gene (reference sequence). V shed 2 bases and J shed 5 bases, with 15 bases lying between them. For the CDR3, the DNA is TGTGCCAGCAGCTTACTCGCCGGGGCCCGGACTGAAGCTTTCTTT. This codes for CASSLLAGARTEAFF.

This clonotype was counted a single time. The gene calls are TRBV5-1 and TRBJ1-2, with D tentatively TRBD1 (5 bases). Looked up from germline, CDR1 is SGHRS and CDR2 is YFSETQ. V lost 2 bases to trimming and J lost 8 bases, with 19 bases between them. The CDR3 is 15 residues long. Here the CDR3 DNA reads TGCGCCAGCAGCTTTCCCGACAGCCTCGCACGCGGCTACACCTTC. Translation: CASSFPDSLARGYTF.